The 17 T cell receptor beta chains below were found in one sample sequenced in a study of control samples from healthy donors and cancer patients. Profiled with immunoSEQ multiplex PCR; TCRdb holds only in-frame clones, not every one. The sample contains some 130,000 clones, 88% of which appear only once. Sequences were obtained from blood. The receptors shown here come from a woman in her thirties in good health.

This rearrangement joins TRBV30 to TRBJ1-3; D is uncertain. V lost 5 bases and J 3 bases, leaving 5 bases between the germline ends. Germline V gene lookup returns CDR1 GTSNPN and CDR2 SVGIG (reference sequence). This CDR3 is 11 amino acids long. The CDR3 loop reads CAWDGGNTIYF. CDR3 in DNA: TGTGCCTGGGACGGTGGAAACACCATATATTTT.

The chain's CDR3 is CASSLTSGKQPQHF. The CDR3 DNA reads TGTGCCAGCAGCTTAACGAGTGGGAAGCAGCCCCAGCATTTT. The chain uses TRBV11-2 and TRBJ1-5; no clear D gene. The germline V gene has CDR1 SGHAT and CDR2 FQNNGV. V shed 2 bases and J shed 7 bases, with 12 bases lying between them. The CDR3 length is 14 residues.

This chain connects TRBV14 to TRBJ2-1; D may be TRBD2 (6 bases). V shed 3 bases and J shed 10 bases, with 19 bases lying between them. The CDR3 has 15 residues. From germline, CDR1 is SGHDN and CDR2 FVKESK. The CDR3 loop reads CASSHPERAPEEQFF. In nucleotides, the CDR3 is TGTGCCAGCAGCCACCCAGAGCGGGCCCCGGAGGAGCAGTTCTTC.

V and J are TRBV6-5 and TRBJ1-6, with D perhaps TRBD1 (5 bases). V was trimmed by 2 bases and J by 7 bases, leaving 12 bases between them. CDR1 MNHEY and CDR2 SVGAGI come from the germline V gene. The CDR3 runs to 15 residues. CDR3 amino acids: CASSYAGTRNSPLHF. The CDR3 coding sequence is TGTGCCAGCAGTTACGCAGGGACCAGGAATTCACCCCTCCACTTT.

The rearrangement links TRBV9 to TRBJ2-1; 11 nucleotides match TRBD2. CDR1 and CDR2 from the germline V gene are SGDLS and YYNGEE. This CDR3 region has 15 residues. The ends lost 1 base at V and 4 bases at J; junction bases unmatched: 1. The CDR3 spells CASSVLAGGYNEQFF. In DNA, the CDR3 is TGTGCCAGCAGCGTACTAGCGGGGGGATACAATGAGCAGTTCTTC.

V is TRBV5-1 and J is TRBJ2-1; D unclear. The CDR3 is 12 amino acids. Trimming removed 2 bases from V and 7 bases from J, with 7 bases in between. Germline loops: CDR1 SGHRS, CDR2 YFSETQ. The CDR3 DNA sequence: TGCGCCAGCAGCTTAGCAGGTAATGAGCAGTTCTTC. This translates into CASSLAGNEQFF.

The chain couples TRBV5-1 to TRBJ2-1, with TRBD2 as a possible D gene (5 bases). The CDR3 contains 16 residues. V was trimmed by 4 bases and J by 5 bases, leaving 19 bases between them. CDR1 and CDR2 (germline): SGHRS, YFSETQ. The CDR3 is CASSLLAGSPNNEQFF. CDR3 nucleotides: TGCGCCAGCAGCCTTCTAGCAGGATCCCCCAACAATGAGCAGTTCTTC.

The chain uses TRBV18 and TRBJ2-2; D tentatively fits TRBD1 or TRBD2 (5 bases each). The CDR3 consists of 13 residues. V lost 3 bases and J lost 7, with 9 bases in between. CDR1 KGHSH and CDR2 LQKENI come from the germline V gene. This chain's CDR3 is CASSPGVIGELFF. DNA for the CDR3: TGTGCCAGCTCACCGGGGGTAATCGGGGAGCTGTTTTTT.

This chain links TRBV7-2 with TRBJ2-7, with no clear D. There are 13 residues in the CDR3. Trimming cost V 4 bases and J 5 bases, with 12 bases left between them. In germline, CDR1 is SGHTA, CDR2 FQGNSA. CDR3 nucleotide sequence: TGTGCCAGCAGCTGGAGCGTTGGCGACGAGCAGTACTTC. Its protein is CASSWSVGDEQYF.

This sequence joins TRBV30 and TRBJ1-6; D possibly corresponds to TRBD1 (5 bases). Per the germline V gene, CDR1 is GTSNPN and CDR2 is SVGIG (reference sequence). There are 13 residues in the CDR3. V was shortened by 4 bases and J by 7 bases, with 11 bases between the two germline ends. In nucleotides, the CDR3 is TGTGCCTGGACGAGACAGATAAATTCACCCCTCCACTTT. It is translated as CAWTRQINSPLHF. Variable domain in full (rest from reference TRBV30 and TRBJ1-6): SQTIHQWPATLVQPVGSPLSLECTVEGTSNPNLYWYRQAAGRGLQLLFYSVGIGQISSEVPQNLSASRPQDRQFILSSKKLLLSDSGFYLCAWTRQINSPLHFGNGTRLTVT.

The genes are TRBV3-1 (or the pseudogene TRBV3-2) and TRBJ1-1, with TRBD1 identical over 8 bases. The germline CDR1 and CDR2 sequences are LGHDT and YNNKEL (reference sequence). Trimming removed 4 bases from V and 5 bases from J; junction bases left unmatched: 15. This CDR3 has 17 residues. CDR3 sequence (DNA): TGTGCCAGCAGCCCCAGATTCCGGACAGGGTGGGGTACTGAAGCTTTCTTT. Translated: CASSPRFRTGWGTEAFF.

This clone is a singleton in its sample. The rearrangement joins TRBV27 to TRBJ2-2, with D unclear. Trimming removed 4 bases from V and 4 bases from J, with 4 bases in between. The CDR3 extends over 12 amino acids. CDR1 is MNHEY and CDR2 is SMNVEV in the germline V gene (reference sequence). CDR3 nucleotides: TGTGCCAGCAGTTCTGGCACCGGGGAGCTGTTTTTT. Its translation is CASSSGTGELFF.

DNA of the CDR3: TGTGCCAGCAGCTTGACGGCAGGGAACTCCTACGAGCAGTACTTC. Amino acid sequence: CASSLTAGNSYEQYF. The chain joins TRBV5-4 to TRBJ2-7; a weak D match, TRBD1 (5 bases). V lost 1 base and J 0 bases, leaving 11 bases between the germline ends. Per the germline V gene, CDR1 is SGHNT and CDR2 is YYREEE (reference sequence). The CDR3 is 15 residues long.

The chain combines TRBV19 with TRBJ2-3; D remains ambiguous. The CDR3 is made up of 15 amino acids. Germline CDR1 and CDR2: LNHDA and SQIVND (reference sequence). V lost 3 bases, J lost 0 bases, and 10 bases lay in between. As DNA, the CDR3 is TGTGCCAGTAGTATTAATTCCGGGAGCACAGATACGCAGTATTTT. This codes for CASSINSGSTDTQYF.

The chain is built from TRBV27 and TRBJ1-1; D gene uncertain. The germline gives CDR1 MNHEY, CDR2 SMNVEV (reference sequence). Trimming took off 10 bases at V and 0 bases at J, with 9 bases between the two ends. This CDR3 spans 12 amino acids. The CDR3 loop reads CATRTMNTEAFF. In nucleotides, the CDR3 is TGTGCCACCAGGACCATGAACACTGAAGCTTTCTTT.

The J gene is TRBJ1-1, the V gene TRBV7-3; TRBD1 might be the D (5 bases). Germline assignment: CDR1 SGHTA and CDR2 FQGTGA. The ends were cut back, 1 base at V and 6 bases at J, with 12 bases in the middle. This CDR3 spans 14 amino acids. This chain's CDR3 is CASSLSNRLAEAFF. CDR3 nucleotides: TGTGCCAGCAGCTTAAGTAACAGGTTGGCTGAAGCTTTCTTT.

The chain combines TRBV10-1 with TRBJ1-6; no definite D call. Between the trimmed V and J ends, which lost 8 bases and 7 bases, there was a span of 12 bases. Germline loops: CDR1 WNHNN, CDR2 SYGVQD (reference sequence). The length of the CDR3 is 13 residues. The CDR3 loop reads CASQPSLNSPLHF. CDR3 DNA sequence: TGCGCCAGCCAGCCGAGCCTAAATTCACCCCTCCACTTT.